Listed below are T cell receptor beta chains from one sample, sequenced in a study of T cell changes during pregnancy in multiple sclerosis. Sequencing was performed with immunoSEQ multiplex PCR; in TCRdb, only in-frame clones are kept and a portion is missing. The table records fewer than 35,000 clones, around 90% of them present only once. The material was CD4+ T cells from peripheral blood mononuclear cells, obtained in the third trimester of pregnancy. These receptors were taken from a female donor in good health, enrolled as a control in a pregnancy study. Each CDR3 is given with its conserved first and last residue. A D gene is named only where the DNA matches it firmly. A row's size may be missing; if present it is once, few, many or a size class.

.	TRBV9	TRBD1	TRBJ1-2	CASSVGGTGNYGYTF	TGTGCCAGCAGCGTAGGGGGGACAGGGAACTATGGCTACACCTTC
.	TRBV7-2	TRBD1	TRBJ2-7	CASTLDRVAHEQYF	TGTGCCAGCACCCTCGACAGGGTCGCGCATGAGCAGTACTTC
.	TRBV29-1	.	TRBJ1-1	CSVEGAGPDAEAFF	TGCAGCGTTGAAGGTGCGGGCCCGGACGCTGAAGCTTTCTTT
.	TRBV15	TRBD1	TRBJ1-5	CATSRSPGQARNQPQHF	TGTGCCACCAGCAGATCACCCGGACAGGCCCGCAATCAGCCCCAGCATTTT
.	TRBV6-5	.	TRBJ1-1	CASSERYLNTEAFF	TGTGCCAGCAGCGAGCGCTATTTGAACACTGAAGCTTTCTTT
.	TRBV14	.	TRBJ1-2	CASSQVPNGYTF	TGTGCCAGCAGCCAAGTCCCCAATGGCTACACCTTC
.	TRBV18	.	TRBJ1-2	CASSSRYGYTF	TGTGCCAGCTCAAGTCGGTATGGCTACACCTTC
.	TRBV4-3	.	TRBJ2-4	CASSGGEADIQYF	TGCGCCAGCAGCGGTGGCGAGGCGGACATTCAGTACTTC
.	TRBV11-2	.	TRBJ1-3	CASSLDSGSGNTIYF	TGTGCCAGCAGTTTGGACAGTGGTAGTGGAAACACCATATATTTT
.	TRBV7-2	.	TRBJ2-7	CASSSLGGEHYEQYF	TGTGCCAGCAGCTCCCTCGGAGGGGAGCACTACGAGCAGTACTTC
.	TRBV6-5	.	TRBJ1-2	CASSYSIEGVYGYTF	TGTGCCAGCAGTTACTCCATAGAGGGGGTCTATGGCTACACCTTC
.	TRBV30	.	TRBJ1-2	CAWSATGYGYTF	TGTGCCTGGAGTGCGACAGGTTATGGCTACACCTTC
.	TRBV10-3	TRBD1	TRBJ2-2	CATGQGAGTGELFF	TGTGCCACCGGACAGGGGGCCGGGACCGGGGAGCTGTTTTTT
.	TRBV27	.	TRBJ1-2	CASSLRAGVGYTF	TGTGCCAGCAGTTTAAGGGCAGGGGTTGGCTACACCTTC
.	TRBV5-4	TRBD2	TRBJ2-5	CASSLGGSSGSETQYF	TGTGCCAGCAGCTTGGGGGGGTCTAGCGGGAGTGAGACCCAGTACTTC
.	TRBV4-2	.	TRBJ1-3	CASSTTGGSAGNTIYF	TGTGCCAGCAGCACAACCGGGGGTTCTGCCGGAAACACCATATATTTT
once	TRBV29-1	.	TRBJ2-5	CSGTQGTETQYF	TGCAGCGGCACACAGGGCACAGAGACCCAGTACTTC
.	TRBV25-1	.	TRBJ1-1	CASSATPGTEAFF	TGTGCCAGCAGTGCAACCCCGGGTACTGAAGCTTTCTTT
.	TRBV7-9	.	TRBJ1-4	CASSRTGRSNEKLFF	TGTGCCAGCAGCCGAACAGGGCGGTCTAATGAAAAACTGTTTTTT
once	TRBV18	.	TRBJ2-1	CASSPTSSSYNEQFF	TGTGCCAGCTCACCAACTAGTAGCTCCTACAATGAGCAGTTCTTC
.	TRBV30	TRBD1	TRBJ2-1	CAWTQGTGPNEQFF	TGTGCCTGGACCCAGGGGACAGGGCCCAATGAGCAGTTCTTC
.	TRBV29-1	TRBD1	TRBJ1-6	CSVGTRGKLRPPLHF	TGCAGCGTTGGTACCAGGGGGAAATTGAGGCCACCCCTCCACTTT
.	TRBV6-4	TRBD1	TRBJ2-3	CASSDSTGGGDTQYF	TGTGCCAGCAGTGACTCGACAGGGGGCGGGGATACGCAGTATTTT
once	TRBV29-1	TRBD1	TRBJ1-2	CSDGTANYGYTF	TGCAGCGACGGGACAGCTAACTATGGCTACACCTTC
.	TRBV5-1	TRBD2	TRBJ2-3	CASSLGVRDYGDTQYF	TGCGCCAGCAGCTTGGGGGTCAGGGACTACGGAGATACGCAGTATTTT
.	TRBV14	.	TRBJ2-1	CASSQQGRGWYGEQFF	TGTGCCAGCAGCCAACAGGGGAGAGGTTGGTATGGTGAGCAGTTCTTC
.	TRBV5-4	.	TRBJ2-7	CASSLGRDVSGEQYF	TGTGCCAGCAGCTTGGGGCGGGACGTGTCCGGCGAGCAGTACTTC
once	TRBV15	.	TRBJ2-7	CATSRDPFEQYF	TGTGCCACCAGCAGAGACCCTTTCGAGCAGTACTTC
.	TRBV6-1	TRBD1	TRBJ1-1	CASSEDWGRGWTEAFF	TGTGCCAGCAGTGAAGATTGGGGCAGGGGGTGGACTGAAGCTTTCTTT
.	TRBV6-5	.	TRBJ2-7	CASSTQGKGAYEQYF	TGTGCCAGCAGTACTCAGGGGAAGGGAGCCTACGAGCAGTACTTC
few	TRBV7-2	TRBD1	TRBJ1-1	CASSQRQGWTEAFF	TGTGCCAGCAGCCAACGACAGGGATGGACTGAAGCTTTCTTT
.	TRBV29-1	TRBD1	TRBJ1-2	CSTGISGQGAYGYTF	TGCAGCACTGGGATATCGGGACAGGGGGCCTATGGCTACACCTTC
once	TRBV5-1	.	TRBJ1-2	CASSLAREDYGYTF	TGCGCCAGCAGCTTGGCCAGGGAAGACTATGGCTACACCTTC
.	TRBV5-1	.	TRBJ2-2	CASSLERVNTGELFF	TGCGCCAGCAGCTTGGAGCGGGTGAACACCGGGGAGCTGTTTTTT
.	TRBV11-2	.	TRBJ2-5	CASSSWTYSPETQYF	TGTGCCAGCAGCTCTTGGACTTATTCCCCAGAGACCCAGTACTTC
.	TRBV19	.	TRBJ1-1	CASSSGQRGLNTEAFF	TGTGCCAGTAGTTCCGGTCAAAGAGGCCTGAACACTGAAGCTTTCTTT
once	TRBV25-1	.	TRBJ1-5	CASGEYLGQPQHF	TGTGCCAGCGGGGAGTACTTGGGCCAGCCCCAGCATTTT
few	TRBV30	TRBD1	TRBJ1-1	CAWREIDRENTEAFF	TGTGCCTGGAGAGAGATCGACAGGGAGAACACTGAAGCTTTCTTT
.	TRBV5-1	TRBD1	TRBJ1-1	CASSSTGGSANTEAFF	TGCGCCAGCAGCTCGACAGGGGGGTCGGCGAACACTGAAGCTTTCTTT
few	TRBV30	.	TRBJ1-2	CAWSVPTIYGYTF	TGTGCCTGGAGTGTACCGACAATCTATGGCTACACCTTC
.	TRBV27	.	TRBJ1-3	CASGTGTSGNTIYF	TGTGCCAGTGGTACAGGGACCTCTGGAAACACCATATATTTT
.	TRBV19	.	TRBJ2-2	CASSIPGFAGELFF	TGTGCCAGTAGTATCCCAGGGTTCGCCGGGGAGCTGTTTTTT